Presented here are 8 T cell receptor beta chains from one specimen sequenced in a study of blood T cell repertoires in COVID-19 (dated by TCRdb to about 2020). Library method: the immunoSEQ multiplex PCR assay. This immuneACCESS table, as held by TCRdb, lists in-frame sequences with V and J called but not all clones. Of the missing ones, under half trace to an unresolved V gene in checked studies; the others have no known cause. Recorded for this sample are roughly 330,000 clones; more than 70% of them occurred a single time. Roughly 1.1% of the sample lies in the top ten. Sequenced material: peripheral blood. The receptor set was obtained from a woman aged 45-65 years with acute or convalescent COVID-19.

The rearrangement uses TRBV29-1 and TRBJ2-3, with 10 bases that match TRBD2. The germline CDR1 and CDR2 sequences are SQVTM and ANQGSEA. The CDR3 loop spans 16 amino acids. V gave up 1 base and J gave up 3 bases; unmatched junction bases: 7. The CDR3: CSVEAASGSRTDTQYF. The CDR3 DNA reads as TGCAGCGTTGAAGCGGCTAGCGGGAGTCGGACAGATACGCAGTATTTT.

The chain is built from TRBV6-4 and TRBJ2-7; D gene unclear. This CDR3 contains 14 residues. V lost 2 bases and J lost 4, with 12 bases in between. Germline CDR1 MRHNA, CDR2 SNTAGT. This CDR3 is CASSDVRRSYEQYV. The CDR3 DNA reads TGTGCCAGCAGTGACGTCAGGCGCTCTTACGAGCAGTACGTC.

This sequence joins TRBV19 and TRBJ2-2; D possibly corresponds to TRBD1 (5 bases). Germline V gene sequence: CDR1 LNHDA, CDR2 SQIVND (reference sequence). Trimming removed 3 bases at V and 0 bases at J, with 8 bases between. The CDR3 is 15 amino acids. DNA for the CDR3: TGTGCCAGTAGTATTGCAGGGACGAACACCGGGGAGCTGTTTTTT. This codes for CASSIAGTNTGELFF.

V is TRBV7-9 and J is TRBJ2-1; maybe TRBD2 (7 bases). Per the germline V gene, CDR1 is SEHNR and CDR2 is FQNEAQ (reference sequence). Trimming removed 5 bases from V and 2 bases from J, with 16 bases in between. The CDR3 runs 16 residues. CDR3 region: CASSQRGGVTYNEQFF. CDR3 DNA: TGTGCCAGCAGCCAAAGGGGGGGAGTCACCTACAATGAGCAGTTCTTC.

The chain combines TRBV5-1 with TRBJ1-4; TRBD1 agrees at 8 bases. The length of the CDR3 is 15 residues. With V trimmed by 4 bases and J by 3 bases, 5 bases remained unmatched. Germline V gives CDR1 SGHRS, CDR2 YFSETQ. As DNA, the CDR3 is TGCGCCAGCAGCGACGACAGGGGACCTAATGAAAAACTGTTTTTT. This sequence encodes CASSDDRGPNEKLFF.

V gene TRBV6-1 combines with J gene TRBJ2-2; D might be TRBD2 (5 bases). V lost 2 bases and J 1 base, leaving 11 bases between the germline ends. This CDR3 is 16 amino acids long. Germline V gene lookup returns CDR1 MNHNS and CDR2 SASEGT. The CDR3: CASSEQILVNTGELFF. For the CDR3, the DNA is TGTGCCAGCAGTGAACAGATACTAGTGAACACCGGGGAGCTGTTTTTT.

The CDR3: CASSYAGAGGNTIYF. The CDR3 bases are TGTGCCAGCAGTTATGCGGGGGCGGGTGGAAACACCATATATTTT. The chain is built from TRBV6-5 and TRBJ1-3; D possibly corresponds to TRBD1 (6 bases). Trimming cost V 3 bases and J 3 bases, with 12 bases left between them. The CDR3 is made up of 15 amino acids. Germline V gene lookup returns CDR1 MNHEY and CDR2 SVGAGI.

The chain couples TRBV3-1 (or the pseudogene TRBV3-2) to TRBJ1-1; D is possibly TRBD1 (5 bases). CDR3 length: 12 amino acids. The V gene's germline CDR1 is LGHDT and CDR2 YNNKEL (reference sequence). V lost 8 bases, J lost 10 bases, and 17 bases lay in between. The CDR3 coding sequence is TGTGCCAGCCTCTATGGCGGGGGGGGAGCTTTCTTT. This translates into CASLYGGGGAFF.